This record covers a single T cell receptor (beta chain). Germline loops: CDR1 SGHRS, CDR2 YFSETQ. Trimming took off 0 bases at V and 5 bases at J, with 9 bases between the two ends. The CDR3 has 13 residues. This entry comes from a study of blood T cell repertoires in COVID-19. Study context: Sites across the United States, Italy and Spain contributed samples from acute and convalescent COVID-19. T cells, B-cell-depleted T cells, or PBMCs provided the cDNA or gDNA that served as material.

In the original workflow: How many nucleated cells were present was estimated from reference gene primer amplification. Profiled with immunoSEQ multiplex PCR; TCRdb holds only in-frame clones, not every one. That table is the source of V, J and clone size, and D and trimming were worked out from the DNA. The data hold some 88,000 clones, with 91% observed a single time. This chain connects TRBV5-1 to TRBJ2-7; D ambiguous. The clonotype was recovered from a human donor with active COVID-19. The donor label of this sample is uncertain. The sequenced sample consisted of peripheral blood. Here the CDR3 DNA reads TGCGCCAGCAGCTTGGACGCCGAGGACGAGCAGTACTTC. Amino acid sequence: CASSLDAEDEQYF.